Below are 27 T cell receptor beta chains sequenced from a single sample in a study of vaccination and CD4 T cells after COVID-19. Sequenced with the Oncomine TCR Beta short-read assay was DNA taken from cultured CD4+ T cells. TCRdb reprocessed the PCR reads via MiXCR and lists one record per CDR3 protein. Of around 18,000 distinct CDR3 sequences detected, about 39% appear once; the ten largest clones hold over 10%. These receptors have no known antigen. The treatment is: roughly 10-day PBMC culture with coronavirus spike peptide pools or control peptides (ViraFEST assay). The specimen was CD4+ T cells from blood, cultured in vitro. These receptors came from a human donor who had recovered from COVID-19.

The rearrangement joins TRBV6-1 to TRBJ2-7; 9 bases are a match to TRBD2. Germline-derived CDR1 and CDR2 are MNHNS and SASEGT. The V gene end was trimmed by 8 bases and the J gene end by 2 bases; junction bases not matched to a gene: 7. The CDR3 is made up of 14 amino acids. The CDR3 sequence: CASSPGGRAYEQYF. In DNA form, the CDR3 reads TGTGCCAGCTCCCCCGGCGGGAGGGCCTACGAGCAGTACTTC.

This clonotype was seen just once. The chain has TRBV19 and TRBJ1-2; TRBD1 might be the D (5 bases). The CDR3 runs 17 residues. Germline lookup yields CDR1 LNHDA and CDR2 SQIVND (reference sequence). Trimming took off 6 bases at V and 3 bases at J, with 23 bases between the two ends. DNA for the CDR3: TGTGCCAGTAGCAAAATAACGGGACCGGGGGACTACTATGGCTACACCTTC. This encodes CASSKITGPGDYYGYTF.

The CDR3 sequence is CASSLQGRNTGELFF. CDR3 in DNA: TGTGCCAGCAGTTTACAGGGCAGGAACACCGGGGAGCTGTTTTTT. This chain uses TRBV12-3 or TRBV12-4 with TRBJ2-2; tentatively, D is TRBD1 (5 bases). The CDR3 sequence is 15 residues long. Trimming took off 2 bases at V and 1 base at J, with 8 bases between the two ends.

The chain combines TRBV20-1 with TRBJ1-2; D might be TRBD1 (5 bases). The CDR3 runs to 15 residues. Germline-derived CDR1 and CDR2 are DFQATT and SNEGSKA (reference sequence). V was shortened by 3 bases and J by 5 bases, with 19 bases between the two germline ends. The DNA for the CDR3 is TGCAGTGCTAGGCTCGCGCAGGGAGGGGATTATGGCTACACCTTC. Protein sequence: CSARLAQGGDYGYTF.

The chain carries TRBV27 and TRBJ2-3; D unresolved. There are 15 residues in the CDR3. The V and J ends lost 3 bases and 1 base respectively, with 11 bases between them. The V gene's germline CDR1 is MNHEY and CDR2 SMNVEV (reference sequence). The CDR3 DNA follows: TGTGCCAGCAGTTTTCAAGGGTGGGGCACAGATACGCAGTATTTT. It codes for CASSFQGWGTDTQYF.

The chain is built from TRBV24-1 and TRBJ2-7, with 8 bases identical to TRBD1. Germline V gene lookup returns CDR1 KGHDR and CDR2 SFDVKD. With 7 bases clipped from V and 7 bases from J, the junction kept 11 bases outside the gene matches. There are 14 residues in the CDR3. The CDR3 loop is CATSHPGQDEEQYF. As DNA, the CDR3 is TGTGCCACCAGCCATCCGGGACAGGACGAAGAGCAGTACTTC.

The chain employs TRBV20-1 and TRBJ2-1; 11 positions agree with TRBD2. The CDR3 runs 18 residues. Germline V gives CDR1 DFQATT, CDR2 SNEGSKA (reference sequence). With V trimmed by 0 bases and J by 7 bases, 14 bases remained unmatched. The CDR3 DNA follows: TGCAGTGCTAGAGATAGGACTAGCGGGTTCGGCGATAAAAATGAGCAGTTCTTC. It yields the protein CSARDRTSGFGDKNEQFF.

This sequence joins TRBV5-1 and TRBJ2-5; 8 bases fit TRBD2. Per germline, CDR1 SGHRS and CDR2 YFSETQ. This CDR3 is 19 amino acids long. Losses at the gene ends were 0 bases for V and 4 bases for J; bases not matched to a gene: 17. The CDR3 DNA is TGCGCCAGCAGCTTGGCCGTAGGATTTCGAGCGGGGGCAACAGAGACCCAGTACTTC. Translation: CASSLAVGFRAGATETQYF.

This clonotype was seen once. The chain carries TRBV10-3 and TRBJ1-4; TRBD1 is a possible D gene (5 bases). The CDR3 extends over 11 amino acids. Germline V gene data show CDR1 as ENHRY and CDR2 as SYGVKD. V lost 11 bases and J lost 6, with 10 bases in between. CDR3 region: CAVRGDEKLFF. CDR3 DNA: TGTGCCGTCCGGGGGGATGAAAAACTGTTTTTT.

A few counts support this clonotype. This chain connects TRBV28 to TRBJ2-5, with a weak D call TRBD2 (5 bases). Trimming left V 3 bases short and J 5 bases short, with 19 bases between. Per the germline V gene, CDR1 is MDHEN and CDR2 is SYDVKM. The CDR3 sequence is 16 residues long. The CDR3 DNA sequence: TGTGCCAGCAGTTTTGAGGGTTTAGGGAATCGGGAGACCCAGTACTTC. Protein sequence: CASSFEGLGNRETQYF.

The chain combines TRBV15 with TRBJ1-1; D is possibly TRBD1 (6 bases). The V gene lost 1 base and the J gene lost 3 bases, with 18 bases spanning the gap. This CDR3 region has 17 residues. Germline V CDR1 and CDR2: LNHNV, YYDKDF (reference sequence). CDR3 residues: CATSRGGGSLLDTEAFF. In nucleotides, the CDR3 is TGTGCCACCAGCAGAGGAGGGGGGAGCCTCCTTGACACTGAAGCTTTCTTT.

This chain connects TRBV20-1 to TRBJ2-5; 8 bases align to TRBD2. Germline CDR1 reads DFQATT; CDR2 reads SNEGSKA (reference sequence). The CDR3 extends over 15 amino acids. J gave up 8 bases and V 6 bases, and 17 bases lay outside the gene matches. This chain's CDR3 is CSANHRAAGGFTQYF. The CDR3 nucleotides are TGCAGTGCCAACCACCGCGCCGCGGGAGGTTTCACCCAGTACTTC.

The chain employs TRBV4-1 and TRBJ1-1; perhaps TRBD1 as D (6 bases). This CDR3 comprises 18 residues. Germline CDR1 reads MGHRA; CDR2 reads YSYEKL. V was pared by 5 bases and J by 7 bases, with 29 bases between. The CDR3 coding sequence is TGCGCCAGCAGCTCAGGTTCCCGCCGGCCAGGGACACTGTATGAAGCTTTCTTT. The encoded protein is CASSSGSRRPGTLYEAFF.

This clonotype was found a few times. CDR3 in amino acids: CASSGVWNQPQHF. DNA of the CDR3: TGTGCCAGCAGTGGAGTGTGGAATCAGCCCCAGCATTTT. The rearrangement joins TRBV12-3 or TRBV12-4 to TRBJ1-5, with unresolved D. CDR3 length: 13 amino acids. The V end was cut by 5 bases, the J end by 4 bases, with 9 bases between.

The CDR3 protein is CASSDSRHQNIQYF. CDR3 sequence (DNA): TGTGCCAGCAGTGACTCAAGGCATCAAAACATTCAGTACTTC. The V call is TRBV2, the J call TRBJ2-4, with no clear D. CDR1 and CDR2 (germline): SNHLY, FYNNEI. V was cut by 3 bases and J by 5 bases, with 11 bases left in between. This CDR3 is 14 amino acids long.

This chain connects TRBV15 to TRBJ2-5; D not certain. The germline V gene has CDR1 LNHNV and CDR2 YYDKDF (reference sequence). The V end was cut by 1 base, the J end by 1 base, with 13 bases between. This CDR3 is built from 16 residues. Here the CDR3 reads CATSRGASASQETQYF. CDR3 coding DNA: TGTGCCACCAGCAGAGGTGCGAGCGCCAGCCAAGAGACCCAGTACTTC.

This chain links TRBV5-4 with TRBJ2-5; the D gene is possibly TRBD2 (5 bases). Germline CDR1 SGHNT, CDR2 YYREEE (reference sequence). The CDR3 is made up of 15 amino acids. The V gene lost 4 bases and the J gene lost 3 bases, with 16 bases spanning the gap. CDR3 sequence: CASSLEIAGKETQYF. CDR3 DNA: TGTGCCAGCAGCCTAGAAATCGCCGGGAAAGAGACCCAGTACTTC.

This chain uses TRBV6-8 with TRBJ2-7; the match to TRBD1 covers 9 bases. Germline CDR1 reads MNHGY; CDR2 reads SAAAGT. The V segment lost 6 bases and the J segment 3 bases; nucleotides outside the gene matches: 6. CDR3 size: 14 residues. CDR3 nucleotide sequence: TGTGCCAGCAGCTATGGGACAGGGTTCTACGAGCAGTACTTC. Amino acid sequence: CASSYGTGFYEQYF.

The table lists this clonotype with a few counts. The chain links TRBV6-1 to TRBJ2-1; D ambiguous. The CDR3 has 13 residues. V was clipped by 5 bases and J by 5 bases, with 10 bases between them. Germline lookup yields CDR1 MNHNS and CDR2 SASEGT. CDR3 sequence reads: CASSKDGNNEQFF. CDR3 sequence (DNA): TGTGCCAGCAGTAAGGACGGCAACAATGAGCAGTTCTTC.

The rearrangement links TRBV20-1 to TRBJ2-5, with TRBD2 matching over 9 bases. The CDR3 is 14 amino acids. Germline CDR1 and CDR2: DFQATT and SNEGSKA (reference sequence). V was clipped by 3 bases and J by 5 bases; unmatched bases: 7. CDR3 protein: CSASSAGGLETQYF. Here the CDR3 DNA reads TGCAGTGCTAGTTCGGCGGGAGGGTTGGAGACCCAGTACTTC.

There are a few counts of this clonotype. This chain uses TRBV28 with TRBJ2-5; D may be TRBD2 (6 bases). Germline CDR1 reads MDHEN; CDR2 reads SYDVKM. This CDR3 has 16 residues. Trimming cost V 3 bases and J 0 bases, with 14 bases left between them. As DNA, the CDR3 is TGTGCCAGCAGTTTTTCAAGGTCGGGGGACCAAGAGACCCAGTACTTC. Amino acids: CASSFSRSGDQETQYF.

There are a few counts of this clonotype. The chain joins TRBV5-4 to TRBJ1-2; D perhaps matches TRBD1 (6 bases). CDR1 SGHNT and CDR2 YYREEE come from the germline V gene (reference sequence). The CDR3 runs to 14 residues. Trimming took off 2 bases at V and 4 bases at J, with 12 bases between the two ends. CDR3 residues: CASSFRTGPYGYTF. CDR3 in DNA: TGTGCCAGCAGCTTCAGAACAGGGCCCTATGGCTACACCTTC.

A remark on this clonotype: The CDR3 ends on some other residue instead of the conserved phenylalanine or tryptophan, so this is likely a read error. The V and J genes are TRBV15 and TRBJ2-7, with D perhaps matching TRBD1 or TRBD2 (5 bases each). CDR1 is LNHNV, CDR2 YYDKDF, per germline (reference sequence). The CDR3 spans 15 residues. V lost 1 base, J lost 6 bases, and 16 bases lay in between. The CDR3 DNA sequence: TGTGCCACCAGCAGAGTCGGGTCTGCTGGGGGCGAGCAGTACCTC. It codes for CATSRVGSAGGEQYL.

The rearrangement joins TRBV5-4 to TRBJ1-6; D is uncertain. This CDR3 region has 14 residues. V was shortened by 4 bases and J by 3 bases, with 8 bases between the two germline ends. Germline CDR1 and CDR2: SGHNT and YYREEE (reference sequence). Here the CDR3 DNA reads TGTGCCAGCAGCGCCCGGGACTATAATTCACCCCTCCACTTT. It encodes CASSARDYNSPLHF.

This chain joins TRBV7-9 and TRBJ1-1; D is possibly TRBD1 (5 bases). The ends were cut back, 0 bases at V and 10 bases at J, with 12 bases in the middle. CDR3 length: 13 residues. Per the germline V gene, CDR1 is SEHNR and CDR2 is FQNEAQ (reference sequence). The CDR3 coding sequence is TGTGCCAGCAGCTTAGCGGCCGGGGGTGGAGCTTTCTTT. The encoded protein is CASSLAAGGGAFF.

This clonotype was counted only a few times. V and J are TRBV18 and TRBJ2-1; the D gene is possibly TRBD1 (5 bases). The CDR3 has 15 amino acids. The V and J ends lost 4 bases and 7 bases respectively, with 17 bases between them. Germline V gene sequence: CDR1 KGHSH, CDR2 LQKENI. The DNA for the CDR3 is TGTGCCAGCTCACTAGTTGTGGGGCCTTATAATGAGCAGTTCTTC. It codes for CASSLVVGPYNEQFF.

This clonotype was seen only once. This rearrangement joins TRBV3-1 to TRBJ2-7; a possible D gene is TRBD1 (6 bases). The CDR3 totals 17 residues. CDR1 is LGHDT and CDR2 is YNNKEL in the germline V gene (reference sequence). V was shortened by 0 bases and J by 1 base, with 16 bases between the two germline ends. DNA for the CDR3: TGTGCCAGCAGCCAAGAGTCAGGGGCTGGTAATTCCTACGAGCAGTACTTC. It yields the protein CASSQESGAGNSYEQYF.